Presented here are 18 T cell receptor beta chains from one specimen sequenced in a study of OX40 agonist ivuxolimab in advanced cancers. Repertoires were generated with immunoSEQ multiplex PCR, while TCRdb's copy carries only in-frame clones and drops some. The table includes nearly 20,000 clones, 80% to 90% detected once. The sample consisted of CD4+ or CD8+ T cells sorted from blood, taken in a trial of the OX40 agonist ivuxolimab. The receptors come from an adult with an advanced solid tumor such as melanoma, head and neck, liver or kidney cancer.

The chain employs TRBV19 and TRBJ1-2, with 9 bases aligning to TRBD1. The CDR3 has 15 residues. V shed 6 bases, J shed 6 bases, and the junction held 11 bases outside the gene matches. Germline values: CDR1 LNHDA, CDR2 SQIVND (reference sequence). CDR3 DNA sequence: TGTGCCAGTAGCGCCCGGGACAGGGAGGTTGATGGCTACACCTTC. It codes for CASSARDREVDGYTF.

The V gene is TRBV27, the J gene TRBJ2-7, with D perhaps TRBD1 (6 bases). Trimming cost V 2 bases and J 5 bases, with 16 bases left between them. CDR3 size: 15 residues. Germline V gene lookup returns CDR1 MNHEY and CDR2 SMNVEV (reference sequence). CDR3 in DNA: TGTGCCAGCAGTTTACTGGTGGGGGCTAGGAACGAGCAGTACTTC. Translated, it gives CASSLLVGARNEQYF.

V gene TRBV9 combines with J gene TRBJ2-1; 14 bases map to TRBD2. V lost 2 bases and J lost 4; bases outside the gene matches: 5. The CDR3 is 17 amino acids. Germline V CDR1 and CDR2: SGDLS, YYNGEE. The CDR3 spells CASSVWGTSGGYNEQFF. Here the CDR3 DNA reads TGTGCCAGCAGCGTGTGGGGGACTAGCGGGGGATACAATGAGCAGTTCTTC.

The chain joins TRBV4-1 to TRBJ2-7, with D unclear. V lost 5 bases and J 0 bases, leaving 8 bases between the germline ends. The CDR3 contains 13 residues. Germline V gives CDR1 MGHRA, CDR2 YSYEKL. CDR3 nucleotides: TGCGCCAGCAGCGAAGGAAGCTCCTACGAGCAGTACTTC. Its translation is CASSEGSSYEQYF.

The chain carries TRBV4-3 and TRBJ1-5, with a possible D match to TRBD1 (5 bases). CDR3 length equals 15 residues. Trimming removed 4 bases from V and 4 bases from J, with 14 bases in between. Germline CDR1 is LGHNA and CDR2 is YSLEER. The CDR3 reads CASSRNVGENQPQHF. DNA for the CDR3: TGCGCCAGCAGCCGCAATGTGGGGGAAAATCAGCCCCAGCATTTT.

This clone was detected once. CDR3 sequence (DNA): TGTGCCAGCAGCGGAGAAACTAGCGGTTCCTACGAGCAGTACTTC. This gives the protein CASSGETSGSYEQYF. This chain links TRBV7-2 with TRBJ2-7; 8 positions match TRBD2. V lost 5 bases, J lost 1 base, and 7 bases stayed unmatched. The CDR3 is 15 residues long. The V gene's germline CDR1 is SGHTA and CDR2 FQGNSA. Full variable domain (missing parts from reference TRBV7-2 and TRBJ2-7): GAGVSQSPSNKVTEKGKDVELRCDPISGHTALYWYRQSLGQGLEFLIYFQGNSAPDKSGLPSDRFSAERTGGSVSTLTIQRTQQEDSAVYLCASSGETSGSYEQYFGPGTRLTVT.

The chain employs TRBV7-9 and TRBJ2-3; 12 positions agree with TRBD2. With 3 bases clipped from V and 4 bases from J, the junction kept 5 bases outside the gene matches. CDR1 is SEHNR, CDR2 FQNEAQ, per germline (reference sequence). This CDR3 is 16 amino acids long. CDR3 DNA: TGTGCCAGCAGCTTTTGGACTAGCGGGAAATCAGATACGCAGTATTTT. Its protein is CASSFWTSGKSDTQYF.

This chain uses TRBV28 with TRBJ2-3, with D perhaps TRBD1 (6 bases). Per germline, CDR1 MDHEN and CDR2 SYDVKM. The CDR3 has 14 amino acids. Trimming shortened V by 6 bases and J by 9 bases, and 19 bases separated the two germline ends. Here the CDR3 DNA reads TGTGCCAGCAGCCTCCCCAGGGGACCCCGGACGCAGTATTTT. Protein sequence: CASSLPRGPRTQYF.

The V call is TRBV19, the J call TRBJ1-2; perhaps TRBD1 as D (6 bases). Looked up from germline, CDR1 is LNHDA and CDR2 is SQIVND (reference sequence). The CDR3 has 13 amino acids. With 5 bases removed from V and 7 bases from J, the gap between germline ends came to 14 bases. The CDR3 region is CASSVGGRSGYTF. The CDR3 DNA reads as TGTGCCAGTAGTGTAGGGGGTCGGTCTGGCTACACCTTC.

The V and J genes are TRBV7-3 and TRBJ2-1; no clear D. Germline CDR1 reads SGHTA; CDR2 reads FQGTGA. V lost 3 bases, J lost 0 bases, and 9 bases lay in between. CDR3 length: 15 amino acids. Written as DNA, the CDR3 is TGTGCCAGCAGCTTTATACCGAGCTCCTACAATGAGCAGTTCTTC. Residues: CASSFIPSSYNEQFF.

V is TRBV19 and J is TRBJ1-2; D unclear. The ends were cut back, 1 base at V and 4 bases at J, with 7 bases in the middle. Germline lookup yields CDR1 LNHDA and CDR2 SQIVND (reference sequence). This CDR3 has 13 residues. CDR3 loop: CASSIGSSYGYTF. The CDR3 nucleotides are TGTGCCAGTAGTATAGGCTCCTCCTATGGCTACACCTTC.

This chain joins TRBV11-2 and TRBJ2-1; 7 bases fit TRBD2. Trimming took 0 bases from V and 6 from J; bases not matched to a gene: 5. The CDR3 consists of 15 residues. Looked up from germline, CDR1 is SGHAT and CDR2 is FQNNGV. CDR3 residues: CASSLDRSGGNEQFF. The CDR3 nucleotides read TGTGCCAGCAGCTTAGATCGTTCGGGAGGCAATGAGCAGTTCTTC. The complete variable domain, with remaining parts taken from reference TRBV11-2 and TRBJ2-1, reads EAGVAQSPRYKIIEKRQSVAFWCNPISGHATLYWYQQILGQGPKLLIQFQNNGVVDDSQLPKDRFSAERLKGVDSTLKIQPAKLEDSAVYLCASSLDRSGGNEQFFGPGTRLTVL.

The chain links TRBV27 to TRBJ1-2; D gene uncertain. Looked up from germline, CDR1 is MNHEY and CDR2 is SMNVEV (reference sequence). The CDR3 spans 15 residues. Trimming pared 2 bases from V and 2 bases from J, leaving 12 bases between. CDR3 coding DNA: TGTGCCAGCAGTTTAGGGTCGGGGTTAAACTATGGCTACACCTTC. Translating gives CASSLGSGLNYGYTF.

The chain combines TRBV27 with TRBJ1-5; tentatively, D is TRBD1 (5 bases). There are 15 residues in the CDR3. With 5 bases removed from V and 8 bases from J, the gap between germline ends came to 19 bases. In germline, CDR1 is MNHEY, CDR2 SMNVEV (reference sequence). CDR3 sequence: CASSAFAGTVKPQHF. CDR3 in DNA: TGTGCCAGCAGTGCCTTCGCCGGGACGGTCAAGCCCCAGCATTTT.

This sequence joins TRBV5-1 and TRBJ2-1; D unclear. Per the germline V gene, CDR1 is SGHRS and CDR2 is YFSETQ. The CDR3 extends over 11 amino acids. Trimming took 2 bases from V and 9 from J, leaving 6 bases between them. This CDR3 reads CASSLGVEQFF. As DNA, the CDR3 is TGCGCCAGCAGCTTAGGCGTTGAGCAGTTCTTC.

V and J are TRBV27 and TRBJ1-1; D ambiguous. This CDR3 has 16 amino acids. Trimming shortened V by 3 bases and J by 4 bases, and 18 bases separated the two germline ends. Germline V gene sequence: CDR1 MNHEY, CDR2 SMNVEV (reference sequence). The CDR3 sequence: CASSLIRYLSLTEAFF. The DNA for the CDR3 is TGTGCCAGCAGTTTGATCAGGTACCTCTCCCTCACTGAAGCTTTCTTT.

In its sample, this clone was seen once. The chain combines TRBV6-4 with TRBJ1-5, with TRBD1 identical over 10 bases. V dropped 0 bases and J dropped 2; count of bases not matched to a gene: 1. The CDR3 runs to 16 residues. From germline, CDR1 is MRHNA and CDR2 SNTAGT. CDR3 in DNA: TGTGCCAGCAGTGACTCAGGGACAGGGGGCAATCAGCCCCAGCATTTT. Protein product: CASSDSGTGGNQPQHF.

This chain uses TRBV5-8 with TRBJ2-1; D gene ambiguous. This CDR3 contains 11 residues. Germline V gives CDR1 SGHTS, CDR2 YDEGEE. The V end lost 4 bases, the J end lost 6 bases, and 5 bases lay between the germline ends. The CDR3 DNA sequence: TGTGCCAGCAGCCCACCCAATGAGCAGTTCTTC. This sequence encodes CASSPPNEQFF.